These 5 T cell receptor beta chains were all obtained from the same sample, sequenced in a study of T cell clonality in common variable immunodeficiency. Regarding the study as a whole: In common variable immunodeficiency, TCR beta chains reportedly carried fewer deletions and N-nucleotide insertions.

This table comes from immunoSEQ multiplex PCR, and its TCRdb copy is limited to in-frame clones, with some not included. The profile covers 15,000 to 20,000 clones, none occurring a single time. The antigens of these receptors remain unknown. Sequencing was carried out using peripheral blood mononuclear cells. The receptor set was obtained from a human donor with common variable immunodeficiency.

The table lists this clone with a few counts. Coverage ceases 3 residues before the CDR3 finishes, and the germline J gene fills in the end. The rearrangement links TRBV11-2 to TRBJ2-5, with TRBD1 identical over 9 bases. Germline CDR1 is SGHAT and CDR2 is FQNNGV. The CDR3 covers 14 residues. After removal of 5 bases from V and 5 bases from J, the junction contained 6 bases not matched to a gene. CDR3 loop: CASSPGQGIETQYF. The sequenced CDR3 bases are TGTGCCAGCAGCCCTGGACAGGGGATTGAGACC.

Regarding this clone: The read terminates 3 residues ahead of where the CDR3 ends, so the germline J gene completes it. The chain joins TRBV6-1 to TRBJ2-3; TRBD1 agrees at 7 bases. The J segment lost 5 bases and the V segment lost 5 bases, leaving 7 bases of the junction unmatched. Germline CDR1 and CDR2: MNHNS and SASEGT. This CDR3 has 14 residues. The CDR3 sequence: CASSQDRVKDTQYF. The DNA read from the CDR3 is TGTGCCAGCAGTCAAGACAGGGTAAAAGATACG.

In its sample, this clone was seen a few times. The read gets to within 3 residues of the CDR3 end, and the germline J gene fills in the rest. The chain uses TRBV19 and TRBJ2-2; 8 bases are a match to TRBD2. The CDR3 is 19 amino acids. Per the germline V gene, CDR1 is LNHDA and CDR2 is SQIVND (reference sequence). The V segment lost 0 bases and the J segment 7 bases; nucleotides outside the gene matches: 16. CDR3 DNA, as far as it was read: TGTGCCAGTAGTATAGAAAGTTTGTATTCCAGCGGGAGTGTCGGGGAG. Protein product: CASSIESLYSSGSVGE. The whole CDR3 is CASSIESLYSSGSVGELFF.

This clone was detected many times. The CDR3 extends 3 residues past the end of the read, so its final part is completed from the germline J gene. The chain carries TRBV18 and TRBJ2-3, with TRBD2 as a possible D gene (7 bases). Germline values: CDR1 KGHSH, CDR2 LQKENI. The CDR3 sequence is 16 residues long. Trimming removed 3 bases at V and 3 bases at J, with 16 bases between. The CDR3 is CASSPYLGGPTDTQYF. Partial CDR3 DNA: TGTGCCAGCTCACCCTACCTGGGGGGGCCGACAGATACG. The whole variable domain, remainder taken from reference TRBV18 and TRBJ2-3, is NAGVMQNPRHLVRRRGQEARLRCSPMKGHSHVYWYRQLPEEGLKFMVYLQKENIIDESGMPKERFSAEFPKEGPSILRIQQVVRGDSAAYFCASSPYLGGPTDTQYFGPGTRLTVL.

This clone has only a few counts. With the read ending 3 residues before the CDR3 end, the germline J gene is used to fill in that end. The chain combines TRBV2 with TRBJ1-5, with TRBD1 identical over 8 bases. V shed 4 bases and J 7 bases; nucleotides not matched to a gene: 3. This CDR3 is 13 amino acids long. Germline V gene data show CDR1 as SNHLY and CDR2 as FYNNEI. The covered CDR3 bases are TGTGCCAGCAGTGGGCAGGGGGCCCAGCCC. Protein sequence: CASSGQGAQP. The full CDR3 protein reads CASSGQGAQPQHF.